The rows below give T cell receptor beta chains drawn from one sample of a study of T-cell memory formation after mild COVID-19. One entry per CDR3 protein, called by TCRdb with MiXCR from the 5' RACE reads. The sample has a few hundred thousand distinct CDR3 sequences; over 8.5% are singletons. Sequencing input: PBMCs or a T cell subset sorted from them (not recorded which). These receptors all come from a man aged 18 to 35 who had mild COVID-19 (a few samples of this study predate the infection). Cell type and time point are not known. CDR3s include the opening cysteine and the closing phenylalanine or tryptophan. Each record gives: CDR3 length, D gene, J gene, V gene, clone size, CDR3 DNA, CDR3 protein. D genes are given only for firm matches. Rows may omit the clone size; those that give it use once, few, many or a size class.

18,NA,TRBJ2-4,TRBV4-1,NA,TGCGCCAGCAGCCACTCACTGAGGGAGAGCTTAGCCAAAAACATTCAGTACTTC,CASSHSLRESLAKNIQYF
17,NA,TRBJ1-1,TRBV6-6,NA,TGTGCCAGCAGTTACTCGAGGACGGGTGGGTTTAAGACTGAAGCTTTCTTT,CASSYSRTGGFKTEAFF
13,NA,TRBJ2-5,TRBV7-9,NA,TGTGCCAGCAGCTTACCAGGGAAAGAGACCCAGTACTTC,CASSLPGKETQYF
15,NA,TRBJ1-3,TRBV5-5,few,TGTGCCAGCTCCAACGGCCCACTAACTGGAAACACCATATATTTT,CASSNGPLTGNTIYF
16,NA,TRBJ2-3,TRBV4-3,NA,TGCGCCAGCAGCCAAGGAGGGGGGTGGAGCACAGATACGCAGTATTTT,CASSQGGGWSTDTQYF
12,NA,TRBJ1-2,TRBV19,NA,TGTGCCACCGGGGGGGCCGACTATGGCTACACCTTC,CATGGADYGYTF
14,NA,TRBJ2-5,TRBV7-2,few,TGTGCCAGCAGCACACAGAGTTCCCAAGAGACCCAGTACTTC,CASSTQSSQETQYF
13,NA,TRBJ2-7,TRBV4-3,few,TGCGCCAGCAGCCAAGACAGGGGTACAGAGCAGTACTTC,CASSQDRGTEQYF
12,NA,TRBJ1-5,TRBV3-1,NA,TGTGCCAGCAGCCAGCCTAATCAGCCCCAGCATTTT,CASSQPNQPQHF
14,TRBD1,TRBJ2-7,TRBV10-2,few,TGCGCCAGCAGGGGGACAGGGAAAATCTTCGAGCAGTACTTC,CASRGTGKIFEQYF
18,NA,TRBJ2-5,TRBV24-1,many,TGTGCCACCAGTGACCACTCCGACAGTGGGGCCCGAGCGGCGACCCAGTACTTC,CATSDHSDSGARAATQYF
16,NA,TRBJ1-1,TRBV5-1,few,TGCGCCAGCAGCCCCCTTCTGGGGGAGGCCGGGCCTGAAGCTTTCTTT,CASSPLLGEAGPEAFF
14,NA,TRBJ1-5,TRBV7-9,NA,TGTGCCAGCAGCGACGCCGGTGGAGATCAGCCCCAGCATTTT,CASSDAGGDQPQHF
15,NA,TRBJ1-1,TRBV7-3,many,TGTGCCAGCAGCTTACAGGGCAGCATGAACACTGAAGCTTTCTTT,CASSLQGSMNTEAFF
15,NA,TRBJ1-2,TRBV7-2,few,TGTGCCAGCAGCTCCCCAACAGGGTACAGGTGGGGCTACACCTTC,CASSSPTGYRWGYTF
12,NA,TRBJ2-3,TRBV7-2,NA,TGTGCCAGCAGCGTGCCCACAGATACGCAGTATTTT,CASSVPTDTQYF
13,NA,TRBJ1-5,TRBV29-1,many,TGCAGCGTTGGTGGGATTGGGGGTCAGCCCCAGCATTTT,CSVGGIGGQPQHF
15,NA,TRBJ1-6,TRBV20-1,NA,TGCAGTGCTAGCCGCGGGGGTCAATATAATTCACCCCTCCACTTT,CSASRGGQYNSPLHF
12,NA,TRBJ2-2,TRBV2,NA,TGTGCCAGTACAGGTTACACCGGGGAGCTGTTTTTT,CASTGYTGELFF
16,NA,TRBJ2-2,TRBV12-3/TRBV12-4,NA,TGTGCCAGCAGTACCCGGACTCTGGGGAACACCGGGGAGCTGTTTTTT,CASSTRTLGNTGELFF
16,NA,TRBJ2-3,TRBV5-5,many,TGTGCCAGCAGCTGGAGGGGCCTAGCGTGGTCAGATACGCAGTATTTT,CASSWRGLAWSDTQYF
14,NA,TRBJ1-1,TRBV9,few,TGTGCCAGCAGCGTAGACGCATCGAGGGTTGAGGCTTTCTTT,CASSVDASRVEAFF
16,NA,TRBJ1-5,TRBV4-1,many,TGCGCCAGCAGCCAAGATCACGGGAACCTCAATCAGCCCCAGCATTTT,CASSQDHGNLNQPQHF
15,TRBD1,TRBJ1-1,TRBV6-5,NA,TGTGCCAGCAGTGGCCGGGACAGACTCAACACTGAAGCTTTCTTT,CASSGRDRLNTEAFF
14,TRBD1,TRBJ2-3,TRBV6-4,NA,TGTGCCAGCAGTGACGGGACAGGGGCAGATACGCAGTATTTT,CASSDGTGADTQYF
15,TRBD1,TRBJ2-2,TRBV12-3/TRBV12-4,few,TGTGCCAGCAGTCGCAGGGGGCTGAACACCGGGGAGCTGTTTTTT,CASSRRGLNTGELFF
13,TRBD1,TRBJ1-5,TRBV6-5,few,TGTGCCAGCTGGGACAGGAGTAATCAGCCCCAGCATTTT,CASWDRSNQPQHF
16,TRBD2,TRBJ2-3,TRBV11-2,few,TGTGCCAGCAGCTTAAGTAGCGGGGGGGCCGGAGATACGCAGTATTTT,CASSLSSGGAGDTQYF
15,NA,TRBJ2-2,TRBV5-5,NA,TGTGCCAGCAGCTTGGACAGGGGGGGCACCGGGGAGCTGTTTTTT,CASSLDRGGTGELFF
16,NA,TRBJ1-6,TRBV7-9,many,TGTGCCAGCAGCGACAGTTTTAGGATCCATAATTCACCCCTCCACTTT,CASSDSFRIHNSPLHF
17,TRBD1,TRBJ2-7,TRBV6-2/TRBV6-3,many,TGTGCCAGCAGTTACGACCCGAGACAGGGGGATACCTACGAGCAGTACTTC,CASSYDPRQGDTYEQYF
15,TRBD1,TRBJ2-7,TRBV6-2/TRBV6-3,few,TGTGCCAGCAGCCCACCACCGGACAGGGTCGGCGAGCAGTACTTC,CASSPPPDRVGEQYF
13,NA,TRBJ2-3,TRBV24-1,many,TGTGCCACCAGTGGGAAGGGCAGAGATACGCAGTATTTT,CATSGKGRDTQYF
16,TRBD1,TRBJ2-1,TRBV27,many,TGTGCCAGCAGTTTATCCCGGGACAGGCTAAACAATGAGCAGTTCTTC,CASSLSRDRLNNEQFF
14,NA,TRBJ2-1,TRBV20-1,NA,TGCAGTGCGTCTGACAGGAGAGGCTACAATGAGCAGTTCTTC,CSASDRRGYNEQFF
14,NA,TRBJ2-3,TRBV6-2/TRBV6-3,few,TGTGCCAGCAACCCTTGGGGAGGCCCAGATACGCAGTATTTT,CASNPWGGPDTQYF
16,TRBD2,TRBJ2-7,TRBV6-2/TRBV6-3,few,TGTGCCAGCAGTTACGAGGCGGCTAGCGGGGACTACGAGCAGTACTTC,CASSYEAASGDYEQYF
15,TRBD2,TRBJ2-7,TRBV5-1,few,TGCGCCAGCAGCTTGGAAGCGGGGGTAGCCTACGAGCAGTACTTC,CASSLEAGVAYEQYF
15,TRBD2,TRBJ2-3,TRBV7-7,NA,TGTGCTAGCAGCCGGACTAGCGGGAGTTCGGATACGCAGTATTTT,CASSRTSGSSDTQYF
16,TRBD2,TRBJ2-2,TRBV6-5,few,TGTGCCAGCAGTTATAGCGCGGGGGACAACACCGGGGAGCTGTTTTTT,CASSYSAGDNTGELFF